One sample yielded the 26 T cell receptor beta chains listed below, sequenced in a study of human T cells and chemical hapten exposure. Time point here: healthy volunteer bleed at 6 weeks. It was unfractionated whole blood from which total RNA was extracted. Using its own MiXCR run on the RACE reads, TCRdb lists one record per CDR3 protein. Of tens of thousands of distinct CDR3 sequences listed, roughly 3.5% are singletons. The sample was whole blood. The source is a human donor in good health. Some clones in this sample may be carry-over from other donors' samples.

This clonotype was recorded at least ten times. CDR3 residues: CASSLRGYNQPQHF. The CDR3 DNA reads as TGTGCCAGCAGTTTAAGGGGGTACAATCAGCCCCAGCATTTT. The V gene is TRBV28, the J gene TRBJ1-5, with D perhaps TRBD1 (6 bases). The CDR3 sequence is 14 residues long. Looked up from germline, CDR1 is MDHEN and CDR2 is SYDVKM. Trimming cost V 2 bases and J 3 bases, with 8 bases left between them.

This clonotype appeared many times. The rearrangement links TRBV5-1 to TRBJ2-3, with 8 bases fitting TRBD1. The CDR3 sequence is 16 residues long. Germline trimming cut 4 bases from V and 0 bases from J; bases unmatched to any gene: 7. Germline V gene lookup returns CDR1 SGHRS and CDR2 YFSETQ. The CDR3 nucleotides are TGCGCCAGCAGCACCCGACAGGGGCCTAGCACAGATACGCAGTATTTT. It is translated as CASSTRQGPSTDTQYF.

This clonotype was seen a few times. The junction differs from germline at one of its ends, possibly a read error. The chain combines TRBV5-1 with TRBJ2-2, with D tentatively TRBD2 (5 bases). From germline, CDR1 is SGHRS and CDR2 YFSETQ. The CDR3 has 14 amino acids. For the CDR3, the DNA is TGCGCCAGCAGTTTGGAGGCCGGAACCGGGGAGCTGTTTTTT. It encodes CASSLEAGTGELFF.

The table lists this clonotype with many counts. This chain uses TRBV18 with TRBJ1-2; D is unresolved. Between the trimmed V and J ends, which lost 3 bases and 10 bases, there was a span of 15 bases. The CDR3 sequence is 13 residues long. The V gene's germline CDR1 is KGHSH and CDR2 LQKENI. The CDR3 nucleotides read TGTGCCAGCTCACCCCTGGTGCGGCTCGCCTACACCTTC. This encodes CASSPLVRLAYTF.

This clonotype was seen at least ten times. The chain employs TRBV11-1 and TRBJ1-6; 7 nucleotides line up with TRBD1. CDR1 and CDR2 from the germline V gene are SGHAT and FQDESV (reference sequence). This CDR3 is built from 15 residues. Unmatched junction bases numbered 11, after V lost 8 bases and J lost 7 bases. The CDR3 sequence is CASGNSGQPNSPLHF. The CDR3 DNA sequence: TGTGCCAGCGGAAATTCGGGACAGCCAAATTCACCCCTCCACTTT.

In this sample, this clonotype turned up many times. The rearrangement links TRBV7-9 to TRBJ1-1, with D uncertain. V was clipped by 5 bases and J by 4 bases, with 17 bases between them. The CDR3 extends over 15 amino acids. Germline assignment: CDR1 SEHNR and CDR2 FQNEAQ (reference sequence). The CDR3 protein is CASSPTAEWGTEAFF. DNA for the CDR3: TGTGCCAGCAGCCCCACGGCTGAGTGGGGCACTGAAGCTTTCTTT.

In this sample, this clonotype turned up a few times. This sequence joins TRBV30 and TRBJ1-6; TRBD1 matches 9 bases. The germline gives CDR1 GTSNPN, CDR2 SVGIG (reference sequence). V dropped 4 bases and J dropped 4; count of bases not matched to a gene: 11. This CDR3 is 17 amino acids long. CDR3: CAWTPGTGPEYNSPLHF. The CDR3 DNA sequence: TGTGCCTGGACTCCCGGGACAGGGCCGGAATATAATTCACCCCTCCACTTT.

This clonotype has at least ten counts. This sequence joins TRBV4-1 and TRBJ2-4, with 7 positions matching TRBD1. Germline trimming cut 1 base from V and 6 bases from J; bases unmatched to any gene: 12. The CDR3 contains 17 residues. Looked up from germline, CDR1 is MGHRA and CDR2 is YSYEKL. The CDR3 region has the DNA TGCGCCAGCAGCCAAGTTGCGACAGAGCCAGGGGGAAACATTCAGTACTTC. This translates into CASSQVATEPGGNIQYF.

The rearrangement joins TRBV5-1 to TRBJ1-1, with a weak D call TRBD1 (5 bases). From germline, CDR1 is SGHRS and CDR2 YFSETQ. This CDR3 has 15 amino acids. V dropped 2 bases and J dropped 0 bases, with 11 bases sitting between them. The CDR3 coding sequence is TGCGCCAGCAGCTTCCAGACAGCTTTGAACACTGAAGCTTTCTTT. Translated, it gives CASSFQTALNTEAFF.

This clonotype was seen at least ten times. This chain joins TRBV12-3 or TRBV12-4 and TRBJ2-2; 9 nucleotides align to TRBD2. The V segment lost 6 bases and the J segment 8 bases; nucleotides outside the gene matches: 10. There are 15 residues in the CDR3. CDR3 bases: TGTGCCAGCAGCATCCGGCTAGCGGGAACAGGGGAGCTGTTTTTT. Protein product: CASSIRLAGTGELFF.

This clonotype appeared many times. The V and J genes are TRBV7-9 and TRBJ2-3; weak D call: TRBD2 (5 bases). The CDR3 is made up of 15 amino acids. V was shortened by 4 bases and J by 4 bases, with 15 bases between the two germline ends. Germline-derived CDR1 and CDR2 are SEHNR and FQNEAQ (reference sequence). The CDR3 reads CASSSHLSGADTQYF. The CDR3 region has the DNA TGTGCCAGCAGCTCCCACCTGTCCGGGGCAGATACGCAGTATTTT.

Many counts were recorded for this clonotype. The chain links TRBV7-2 to TRBJ1-5; D is possibly TRBD1 (6 bases). CDR1 is SGHTA and CDR2 is FQGNSA in the germline V gene. V gave up 3 bases and J gave up 5 bases, with 8 bases separating them. This CDR3 comprises 13 residues. The CDR3 region has the DNA TGTGCCAGCAGCTTGAGGGGGGATCAGCCCCAGCATTTT. This gives the protein CASSLRGDQPQHF.

This clonotype has at least ten counts. This rearrangement joins TRBV13 to TRBJ1-1, with a tentative D call TRBD1 (5 bases). The CDR3 has 14 amino acids. The germline gives CDR1 PRHDT, CDR2 FYEKMQ (reference sequence). V was shortened by 6 bases and J by 1 base, with 12 bases between the two germline ends. CDR3 amino acids: CASSSGRTNTEAFF. Written as DNA, the CDR3 is TGTGCCAGCAGTTCAGGGAGGACGAACACTGAAGCTTTCTTT.

This clonotype has at least ten counts. The chain links TRBV7-2 to TRBJ2-1; D not certain. CDR1 SGHTA and CDR2 FQGNSA come from the germline V gene. The V and J ends lost 3 bases and 9 bases respectively, with 18 bases between them. The CDR3 extends over 15 amino acids. The DNA of the CDR3 is TGTGCCAGCAGCTTTGAGAGTTCTGTACGTGCTGAGCAGTTCTTC. Residues: CASSFESSVRAEQFF.

The chain employs TRBV25-1 and TRBJ1-1; TRBD1 might be the D (6 bases). Trimming took off 6 bases at V and 1 base at J, with 12 bases between the two ends. The CDR3 runs 14 residues. The V gene's germline CDR1 is MGHDK and CDR2 SYGVNS. The CDR3: CASRRGQTNTEAFF. The CDR3 DNA sequence: TGTGCCAGCAGGAGAGGACAGACGAACACTGAAGCTTTCTTT.

Many counts were recorded for this clonotype. The rearrangement joins TRBV29-1 to TRBJ2-7; tentatively, D is TRBD1 (5 bases). From germline, CDR1 is SQVTM and CDR2 ANQGSEA. Trimming pared 4 bases from V and 6 bases from J, leaving 16 bases between. The CDR3 is made up of 13 amino acids. CDR3 sequence (DNA): TGCAGCGTTGGACAGCACGGTAGAGCCGAGCAGTACTTC. Translated: CSVGQHGRAEQYF.

The table lists this clonotype with many counts. This sequence joins TRBV5-6 and TRBJ2-5; weak D call: TRBD1 (7 bases). CDR3 size: 16 residues. V lost 4 bases and J lost 2, with 18 bases in between. The V gene's germline CDR1 is SGHDT and CDR2 YYEEEE. For the CDR3, the DNA is TGTGCCAGCAGCGGGACTGACAGGGTTCTTCAAGAGACCCAGTACTTC. It is translated as CASSGTDRVLQETQYF. Supplemented by reference TRBV5-6 and TRBJ2-5, the full variable domain reads DAGVTQSPTHLIKTRGQQVTLRCSPKSGHDTVSWYQQALGQGPQFIFQYYEEEERQRGNFPDRFSGHQFPNYSSELNVNALLLGDSALYLCASSGTDRVLQETQYFGPGTRLLVL.

This chain uses TRBV19 with TRBJ2-5; TRBD2 matches at 7 bases. Looked up from germline, CDR1 is LNHDA and CDR2 is SQIVND (reference sequence). The ends lost 3 bases at V and 1 base at J; junction bases unmatched: 5. This CDR3 region has 15 residues. In DNA, the CDR3 is TGTGCCAGTAGTATTAAGGGACTACCCCAAGAGACCCAGTACTTC. Its translation is CASSIKGLPQETQYF.

This clonotype was counted at least ten times. The rearrangement joins TRBV12-3 or TRBV12-4 to TRBJ1-5; tentative D call: TRBD1 (5 bases). Trimming took 3 bases from V and 1 from J, leaving 10 bases between them. This CDR3 contains 15 residues. CDR3 region: CASSLGDSSNQPQHF. Written as DNA, the CDR3 is TGTGCCAGCAGTTTGGGGGATTCAAGCAATCAGCCCCAGCATTTT.

The chain is built from TRBV7-9 and TRBJ1-1, with 10 bases identical to TRBD1. This CDR3 spans 13 amino acids. V lost 6 bases, J lost 5 bases, and 3 bases stayed unmatched. The germline CDR1 and CDR2 sequences are SEHNR and FQNEAQ (reference sequence). In nucleotides, the CDR3 is TGTGCCAGCAGGGGGACAGGGGAAACTGAAGCTTTCTTT. This encodes CASRGTGETEAFF.

At least ten counts were recorded for this clonotype. V is TRBV11-2 and J is TRBJ1-6, with D maybe TRBD1 (5 bases). The CDR3 consists of 15 residues. V lost 5 bases to trimming and J lost 8 bases, with 16 bases between them. The germline V gene has CDR1 SGHAT and CDR2 FQNNGV. CDR3 coding DNA: TGTGCCAGCAGCACGTCGGGACTGCGTGATTCACCCCTCCACTTT. Encoded protein: CASSTSGLRDSPLHF.

The sample holds many counts of this clonotype. V and J are TRBV11-2 and TRBJ1-3; D unclear. V was pared by 7 bases and J by 0 bases, with 7 bases between. The germline CDR1 and CDR2 sequences are SGHAT and FQNNGV. This CDR3 spans 13 amino acids. The CDR3 loop reads CASTHTSGNTIYF. In nucleotides, the CDR3 is TGTGCCAGCACACACACCTCTGGAAACACCATATATTTT.

This clonotype was counted at least ten times. The chain employs TRBV5-1 and TRBJ2-1; D ambiguous. V shed 4 bases and J shed 2 bases, with 19 bases lying between them. Germline CDR1 reads SGHRS; CDR2 reads YFSETQ. CDR3 length: 17 amino acids. CDR3 nucleotide sequence: TGCGCCAGCAGCGACCCCCTCCCGGCTCGAGCCTACAATGAGCAGTTCTTC. Translating gives CASSDPLPARAYNEQFF.

In this sample, this clonotype turned up many times. The chain has TRBV27 and TRBJ2-5; TRBD2 matches 9 bases. In germline, CDR1 is MNHEY, CDR2 SMNVEV (reference sequence). The CDR3 is 17 amino acids. Trimming removed 4 bases from V and 2 bases from J; junction bases left unmatched: 11. The CDR3 reads CASSSSSGIPLQETQYF. Written as DNA, the CDR3 is TGTGCCAGCAGTTCCTCTAGCGGGATTCCACTACAAGAGACCCAGTACTTC.

In this sample, this clonotype turned up a few times. V is TRBV6-2 or TRBV6-3 and J is TRBJ1-1; weak D call: TRBD1 (5 bases). Germline CDR1 is MNHEY and CDR2 is SVGEGT. V lost 5 bases, J lost 7 bases, and 8 bases lay in between. The CDR3 length is 11 residues. Here the CDR3 DNA reads TGTGCCAGCAGTAGACAGCTTGAAGCTTTCTTT. It specifies CASSRQLEAFF.

This clonotype is labeled as medium-sized. The chain joins TRBV20-1 to TRBJ2-3, with 7 positions matching TRBD2. The germline V gene has CDR1 DFQATT and CDR2 SNEGSKA (reference sequence). The CDR3 is made up of 17 amino acids. V trimming: 0 bases; J trimming: 0 bases; junction bases outside the gene matches: 9. The CDR3 spells CSARDRKRGTSTDTQYF. In DNA, the CDR3 is TGCAGTGCTAGAGATCGTAAGCGGGGTACAAGCACAGATACGCAGTATTTT.